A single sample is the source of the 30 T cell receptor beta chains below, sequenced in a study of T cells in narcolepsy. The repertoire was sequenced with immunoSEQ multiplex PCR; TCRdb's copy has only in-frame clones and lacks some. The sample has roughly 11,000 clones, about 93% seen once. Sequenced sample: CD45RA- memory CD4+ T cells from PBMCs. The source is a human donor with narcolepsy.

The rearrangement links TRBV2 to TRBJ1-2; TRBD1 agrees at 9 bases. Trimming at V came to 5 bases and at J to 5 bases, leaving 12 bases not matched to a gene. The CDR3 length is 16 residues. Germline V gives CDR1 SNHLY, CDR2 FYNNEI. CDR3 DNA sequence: TGTGCCAGCAGTCCAAGGGCAATTGGGACAGGGTATGGCTACACCTTC. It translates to CASSPRAIGTGYGYTF.

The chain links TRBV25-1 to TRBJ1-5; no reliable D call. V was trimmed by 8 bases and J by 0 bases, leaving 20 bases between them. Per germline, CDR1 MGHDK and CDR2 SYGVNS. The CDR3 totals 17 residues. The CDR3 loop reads CASAGPTDLYSNQPQHF. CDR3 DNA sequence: TGTGCCAGCGCTGGGCCAACGGATCTATATAGCAATCAGCCCCAGCATTTT. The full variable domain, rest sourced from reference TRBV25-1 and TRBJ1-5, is EADIYQTPRYLVIGTGKKITLECSQTMGHDKMYWYQQDPGMELHLIHYSYGVNSTEKGDLSSESTVSRIRTEHFPLTLESARPSHTSQYLCASAGPTDLYSNQPQHFGDGTRLSIL.

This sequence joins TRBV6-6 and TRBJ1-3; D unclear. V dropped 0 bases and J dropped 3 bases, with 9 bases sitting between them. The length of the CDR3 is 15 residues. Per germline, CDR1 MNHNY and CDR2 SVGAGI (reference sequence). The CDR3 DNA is TGTGCCAGCAGTTACTCGAGGGCAGTTGGAAACACCATATATTTT. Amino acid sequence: CASSYSRAVGNTIYF.

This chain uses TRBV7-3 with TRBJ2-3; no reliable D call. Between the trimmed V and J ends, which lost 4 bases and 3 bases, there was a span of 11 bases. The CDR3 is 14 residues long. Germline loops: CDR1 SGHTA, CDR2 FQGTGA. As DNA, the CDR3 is TGTGCCAGCAGCTCCACGGCGACTACAGATACGCAGTATTTT. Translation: CASSSTATTDTQYF.

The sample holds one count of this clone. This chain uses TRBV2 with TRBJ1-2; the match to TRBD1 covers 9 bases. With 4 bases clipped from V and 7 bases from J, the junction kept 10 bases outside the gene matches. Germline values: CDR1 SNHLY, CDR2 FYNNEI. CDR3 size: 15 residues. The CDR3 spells CASSARDRVVGGYTF. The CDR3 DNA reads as TGTGCCAGCAGTGCACGGGACAGGGTGGTTGGTGGCTACACCTTC.

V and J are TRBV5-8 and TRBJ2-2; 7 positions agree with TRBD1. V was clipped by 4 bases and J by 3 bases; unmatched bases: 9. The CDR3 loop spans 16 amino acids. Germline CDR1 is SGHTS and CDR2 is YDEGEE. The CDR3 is CASSLPGQRHTGELFF. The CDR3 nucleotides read TGTGCCAGCAGCCTCCCGGGACAGAGACACACCGGGGAGCTGTTTTTT.

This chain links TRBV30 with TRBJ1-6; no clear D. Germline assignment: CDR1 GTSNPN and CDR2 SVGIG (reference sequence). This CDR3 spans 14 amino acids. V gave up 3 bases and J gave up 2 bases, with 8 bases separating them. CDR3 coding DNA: TGTGCCTGGAGGATGGGGACCTATAATTCACCCCTCCACTTT. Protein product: CAWRMGTYNSPLHF.

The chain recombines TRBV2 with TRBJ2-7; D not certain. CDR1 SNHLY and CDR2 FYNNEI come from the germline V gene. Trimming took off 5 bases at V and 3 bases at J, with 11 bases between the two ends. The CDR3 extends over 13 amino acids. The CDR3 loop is CASSPPQSYEQYF. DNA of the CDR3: TGTGCCAGCAGTCCCCCCCAAAGCTACGAGCAGTACTTC.

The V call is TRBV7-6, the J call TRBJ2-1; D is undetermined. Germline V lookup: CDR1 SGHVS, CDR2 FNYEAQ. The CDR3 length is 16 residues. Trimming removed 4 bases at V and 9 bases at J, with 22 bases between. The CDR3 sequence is CASSSIERLETAEQFF. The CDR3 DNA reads TGTGCCAGCAGCTCCATCGAGCGTCTGGAGACCGCTGAGCAGTTCTTC.

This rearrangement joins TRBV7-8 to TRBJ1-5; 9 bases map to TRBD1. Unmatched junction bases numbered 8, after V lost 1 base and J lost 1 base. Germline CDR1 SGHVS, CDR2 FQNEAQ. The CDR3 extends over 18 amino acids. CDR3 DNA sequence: TGTGCCAGCAGCTTAGTTGTGACAGGGGGGATCAGCAATCAGCCCCAGCATTTT. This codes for CASSLVVTGGISNQPQHF.

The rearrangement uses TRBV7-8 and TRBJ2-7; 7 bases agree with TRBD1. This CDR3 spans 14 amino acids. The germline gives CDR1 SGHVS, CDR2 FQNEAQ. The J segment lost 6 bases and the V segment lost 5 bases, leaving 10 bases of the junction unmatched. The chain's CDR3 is CASSQGQGGLEQYF. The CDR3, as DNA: TGTGCCAGCAGCCAGGGCCAAGGGGGCCTCGAGCAGTACTTC.

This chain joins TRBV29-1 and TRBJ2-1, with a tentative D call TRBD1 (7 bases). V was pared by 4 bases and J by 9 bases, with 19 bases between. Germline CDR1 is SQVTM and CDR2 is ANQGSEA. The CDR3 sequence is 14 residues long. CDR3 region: CSVATANQGGEQFF. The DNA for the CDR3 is TGCAGCGTTGCAACAGCAAATCAGGGGGGTGAGCAGTTCTTC.

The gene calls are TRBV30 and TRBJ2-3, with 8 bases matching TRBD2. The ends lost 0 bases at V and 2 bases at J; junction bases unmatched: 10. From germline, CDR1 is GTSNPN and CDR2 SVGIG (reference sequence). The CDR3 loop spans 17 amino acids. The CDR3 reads CAWSVRRAGEFTDTQYF. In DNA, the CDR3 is TGTGCCTGGAGTGTACGAAGAGCGGGGGAGTTCACAGATACGCAGTATTTT. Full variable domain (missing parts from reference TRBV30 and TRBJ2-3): SQTIHQWPATLVQPVGSPLSLECTVEGTSNPNLYWYRQAAGRGLQLLFYSVGIGQISSEVPQNLSASRPQDRQFILSSKKLLLSDSGFYLCAWSVRRAGEFTDTQYFGPGTRLTVL.

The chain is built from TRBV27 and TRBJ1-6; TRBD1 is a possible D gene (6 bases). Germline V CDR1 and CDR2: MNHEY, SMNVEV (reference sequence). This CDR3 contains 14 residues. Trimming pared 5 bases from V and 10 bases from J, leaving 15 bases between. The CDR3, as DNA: TGTGCCAGCAGTCCGGGACAAGTTAAGTCACCCCTCCACTTT. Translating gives CASSPGQVKSPLHF.

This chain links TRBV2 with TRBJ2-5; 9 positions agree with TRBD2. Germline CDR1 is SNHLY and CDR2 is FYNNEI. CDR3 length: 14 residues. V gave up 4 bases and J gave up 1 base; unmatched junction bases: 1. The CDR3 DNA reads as TGTGCCAGCAGTGCACTAGCGGGCCAAGAGACCCAGTACTTC. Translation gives CASSALAGQETQYF.

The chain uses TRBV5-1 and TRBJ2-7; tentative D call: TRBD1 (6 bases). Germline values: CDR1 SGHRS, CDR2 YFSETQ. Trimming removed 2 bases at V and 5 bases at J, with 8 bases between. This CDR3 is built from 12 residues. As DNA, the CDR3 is TGCGCCAGCAGCTTCACAGGGAACGAGCAGTACTTC. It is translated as CASSFTGNEQYF. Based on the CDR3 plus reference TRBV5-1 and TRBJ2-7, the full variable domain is KAGVTQTPRYLIKTRGQQVTLSCSPISGHRSVSWYQQTPGQGLQFLFEYFSETQRNKGNFPGRFSGRQFSNSRSEMNVSTLELGDSALYLCASSFTGNEQYFGPGTRLTVT.

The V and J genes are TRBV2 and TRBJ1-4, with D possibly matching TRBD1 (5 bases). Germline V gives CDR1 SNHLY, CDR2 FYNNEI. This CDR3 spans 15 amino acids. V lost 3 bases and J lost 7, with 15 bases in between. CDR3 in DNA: TGTGCCAGCAGTGACCGGGTTCAGGGTTTTGAAAAACTGTTTTTT. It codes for CASSDRVQGFEKLFF.

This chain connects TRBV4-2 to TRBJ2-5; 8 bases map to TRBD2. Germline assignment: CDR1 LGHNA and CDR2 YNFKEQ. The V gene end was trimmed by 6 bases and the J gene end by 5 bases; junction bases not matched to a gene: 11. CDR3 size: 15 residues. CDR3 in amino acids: CASSLSGNSVETQYF. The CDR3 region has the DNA TGTGCCAGCAGTCTTAGCGGGAATAGCGTGGAGACCCAGTACTTC.

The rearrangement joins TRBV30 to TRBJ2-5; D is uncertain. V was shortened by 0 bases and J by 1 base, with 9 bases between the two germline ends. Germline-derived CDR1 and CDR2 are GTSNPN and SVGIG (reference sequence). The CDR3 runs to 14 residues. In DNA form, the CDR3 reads TGTGCCTGGAGTGTCGTCACTTCCCAAGAGACCCAGTACTTC. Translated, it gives CAWSVVTSQETQYF. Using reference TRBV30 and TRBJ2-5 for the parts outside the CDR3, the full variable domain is SQTIHQWPATLVQPVGSPLSLECTVEGTSNPNLYWYRQAAGRGLQLLFYSVGIGQISSEVPQNLSASRPQDRQFILSSKKLLLSDSGFYLCAWSVVTSQETQYFGPGTRLLVL.

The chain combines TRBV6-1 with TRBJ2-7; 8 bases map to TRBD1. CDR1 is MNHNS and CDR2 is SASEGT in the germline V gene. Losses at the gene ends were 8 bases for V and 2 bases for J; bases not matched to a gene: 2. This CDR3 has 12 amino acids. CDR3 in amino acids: CASGQGPYEQYF. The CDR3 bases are TGTGCCAGCGGACAGGGCCCCTACGAGCAGTACTTC.

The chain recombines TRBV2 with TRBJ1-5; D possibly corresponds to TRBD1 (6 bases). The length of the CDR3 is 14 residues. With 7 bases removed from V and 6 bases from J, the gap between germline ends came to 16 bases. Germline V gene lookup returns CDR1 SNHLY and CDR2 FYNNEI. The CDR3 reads CASNSGRGGQPQHF. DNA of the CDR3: TGTGCCAGCAATAGTGGCAGGGGAGGTCAGCCCCAGCATTTT.

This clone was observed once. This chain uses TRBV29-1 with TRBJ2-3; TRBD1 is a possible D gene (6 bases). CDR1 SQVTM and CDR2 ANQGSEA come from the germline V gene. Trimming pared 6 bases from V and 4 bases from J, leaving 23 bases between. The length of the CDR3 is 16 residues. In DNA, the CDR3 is TGCAGCGTCGGAAACCCCGGGACAAGCCGGTCAGATACGCAGTATTTT. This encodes CSVGNPGTSRSDTQYF.

The CDR3 DNA follows: TGTGCCAGCAGTGCTGGACAGCCCACCTCCTACGAGCAGTACTTC. It yields the protein CASSAGQPTSYEQYF. The chain links TRBV2 to TRBJ2-7, with D possibly being TRBD1 (6 bases). With 4 bases removed from V and 0 bases from J, the gap between germline ends came to 13 bases. CDR1 SNHLY and CDR2 FYNNEI come from the germline V gene. This CDR3 has 15 residues.

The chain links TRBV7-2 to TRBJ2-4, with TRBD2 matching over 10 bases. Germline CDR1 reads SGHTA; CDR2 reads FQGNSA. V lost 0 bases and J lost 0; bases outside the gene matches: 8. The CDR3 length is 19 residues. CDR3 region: CASSLAQTSGMLAKNIQYF. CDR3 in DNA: TGTGCCAGCAGCTTAGCGCAAACTAGCGGGATGTTAGCCAAAAACATTCAGTACTTC.

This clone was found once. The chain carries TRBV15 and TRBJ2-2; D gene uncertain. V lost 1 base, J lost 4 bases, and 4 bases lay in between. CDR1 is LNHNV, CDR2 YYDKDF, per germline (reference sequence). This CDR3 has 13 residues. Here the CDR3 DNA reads TGTGCCACCAGCAGAGGACTCACCGGGGAGCTGTTTTTT. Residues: CATSRGLTGELFF.

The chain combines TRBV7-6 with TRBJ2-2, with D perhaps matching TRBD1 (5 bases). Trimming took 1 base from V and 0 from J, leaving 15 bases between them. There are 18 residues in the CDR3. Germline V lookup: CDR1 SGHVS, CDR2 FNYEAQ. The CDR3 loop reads CASSLGSRAYSNTGELFF. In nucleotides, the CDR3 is TGTGCCAGCAGCTTAGGGTCCAGGGCCTACTCGAACACCGGGGAGCTGTTTTTT.

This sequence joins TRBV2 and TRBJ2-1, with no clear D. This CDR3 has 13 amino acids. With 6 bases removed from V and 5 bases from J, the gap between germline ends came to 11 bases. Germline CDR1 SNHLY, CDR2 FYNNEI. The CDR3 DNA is TGTGCCAGCAGAAGAGACGGCCACAATGAGCAGTTCTTC. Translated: CASRRDGHNEQFF. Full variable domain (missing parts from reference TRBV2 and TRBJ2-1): EPEVTQTPSHQVTQMGQEVILRCVPISNHLYFYWYRQILGQKVEFLVSFYNNEISEKSEIFDDQFSVERPDGSNFTLKIRSTKLEDSAMYFCASRRDGHNEQFFGPGTRLTVL.

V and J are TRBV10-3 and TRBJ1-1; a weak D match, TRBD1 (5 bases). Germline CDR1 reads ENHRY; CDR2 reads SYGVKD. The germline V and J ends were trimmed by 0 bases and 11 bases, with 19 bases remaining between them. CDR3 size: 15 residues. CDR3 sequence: CAISESQGPGGRAFF. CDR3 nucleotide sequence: TGTGCCATCAGTGAGTCTCAGGGCCCCGGGGGTAGGGCTTTCTTT.

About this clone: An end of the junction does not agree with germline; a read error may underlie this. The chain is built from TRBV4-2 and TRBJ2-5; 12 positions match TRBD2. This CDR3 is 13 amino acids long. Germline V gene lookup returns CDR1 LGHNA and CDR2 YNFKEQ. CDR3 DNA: TGTGCCAGCAGCCAAGAGCTAGCGGGGGGGCATGACTTC. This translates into CASSQELAGGHDF.

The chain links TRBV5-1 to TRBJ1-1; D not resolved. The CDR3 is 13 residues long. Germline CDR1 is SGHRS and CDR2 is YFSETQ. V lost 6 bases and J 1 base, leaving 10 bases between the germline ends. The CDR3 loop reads CASKKSENTEAFF. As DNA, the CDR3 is TGCGCCAGCAAAAAGTCGGAGAACACTGAAGCTTTCTTT.